The entry below gives a single T cell receptor (beta chain) sequence along with its context. Its target is unknown. The sample is drawn from a study of T cell repertoires in ileal Crohn's disease. Study information: At surgery, 30% to 35% of patients smoked, with median disease duration about eight years. Every patient was operated on for stricturing (approximately 60%) or penetrating (approximately 39%) complications.

The time point is: inflamed ileum from the surgical specimen. Study observations and caveats: Clonality above 26.8% at surgery always came with endoscopic recurrence.

Produced via immunoSEQ multiplex PCR; TCRdb's table is partial and in-frame only. The sample shows 6,400 or so clones, around four fifths of them seen only once. Looked up from germline, CDR1 is SGHRS and CDR2 is YFSETQ. The CDR3 is made up of 15 amino acids. Trimming took off 0 bases at V and 6 bases at J, with 12 bases between the two ends. The sequence derives from an adult with Crohn's disease. The chain carries TRBV5-1 and TRBJ2-2; tentatively, D is TRBD2 (5 bases). The material sequenced was ileal tissue. The DNA for the CDR3 is TGCGCCAGCAGCTTGGTTCTGGTCGGGGCCGGGGAGCTGTTTTTT. It encodes CASSLVLVGAGELFF. The full variable domain, rest sourced from reference TRBV5-1 and TRBJ2-2, is KAGVTQTPRYLIKTRGQQVTLSCSPISGHRSVSWYQQTPGQGLQFLFEYFSETQRNKGNFPGRFSGRQFSNSRSEMNVSTLELGDSALYLCASSLVLVGAGELFFGEGSRLTVL.